The next 26 T cell receptor beta chains were all read from a single sample in a study of T cells in Graves' hyperthyroidism and ophthalmopathy. Amplification targeted TCR beta CDR3 regions from RNA transcripts. TCR CDR3 regions were first amplified by RT-PCR with HTBI primers. MiXCR was run by TCRdb on the multiplex PCR reads, yielding one entry per CDR3 protein. The profile covers fewer than 750,000 distinct CDR3 sequences, with over 12% appearing a single time and 3.5% to 4.5% taken by the ten largest. Sequencing was carried out using blood. The receptors were sampled from a woman in her thirties or forties with Graves' ophthalmopathy.

This clonotype was observed many times. The V and J genes are TRBV28 and TRBJ1-1; D is perhaps TRBD1 (5 bases). Germline CDR1 MDHEN, CDR2 SYDVKM. This CDR3 has 17 amino acids. V was cut by 2 bases and J by 6 bases, with 22 bases left in between. The CDR3 DNA reads TGTGCCAGCAGTTTAAGGAGATGGGCCACCAGGGAATCTGAAGCTTTCTTT. It codes for CASSLRRWATRESEAFF.

This clonotype was seen only a few times. This chain links TRBV6-5 with TRBJ2-2; TRBD1 agrees at 8 bases. This CDR3 contains 17 residues. CDR1 MNHEY and CDR2 SVGAGI come from the germline V gene. V lost 2 bases, J lost 2 bases, and 7 bases stayed unmatched. The CDR3 DNA sequence: TGTGCCAGCAGTTACGGGCCGGACAGGGAAAACACCGGGGAGCTGTTTTTT. Its translation is CASSYGPDRENTGELFF.

This clonotype was seen repeatedly, ten times or more. The CDR3 sequence is CASSFGGRNYEQYF. CDR3 nucleotides: TGTGCCAGCAGTTTTGGGGGGCGAAACTACGAGCAGTACTTC. The chain joins TRBV27 to TRBJ2-7; either TRBD1 or TRBD2 may supply D (6 bases each). Looked up from germline, CDR1 is MNHEY and CDR2 is SMNVEV (reference sequence). There are 14 residues in the CDR3. Between the trimmed V and J ends, which lost 3 bases and 3 bases, there was a span of 12 bases.

This clonotype was counted only a few times. V gene TRBV5-1 combines with J gene TRBJ2-7; the D gene could be TRBD1 or TRBD2 (5 bases each). The germline CDR1 and CDR2 sequences are SGHRS and YFSETQ. V was pared by 4 bases and J by 6 bases, with 17 bases between. CDR3 length: 14 residues. In DNA, the CDR3 is TGCGCCAGCAGCCCCGGGACGCCTATGGGCGAGCAGTACTTC. This codes for CASSPGTPMGEQYF. The full variable domain, in which reference TRBV5-1 and TRBJ2-7 provide the parts outside the CDR3, is KAGVTQTPRYLIKTRGQQVTLSCSPISGHRSVSWYQQTPGQGLQFLFEYFSETQRNKGNFPGRFSGRQFSNSRSEMNVSTLELGDSALYLCASSPGTPMGEQYFGPGTRLTVT.

The table lists this clonotype with many counts. The chain is built from TRBV11-2 and TRBJ2-7, with 7 bases fitting TRBD1. V lost 0 bases, J lost 4 bases, and 6 bases stayed unmatched. Germline CDR1 SGHAT, CDR2 FQNNGV. This CDR3 is built from 15 residues. The CDR3 is CASSLEQGPPYEQYF. The CDR3 nucleotides are TGTGCCAGCAGCTTAGAACAGGGGCCCCCTTACGAGCAGTACTTC. Full variable domain (outside the CDR3, taken from reference TRBV11-2 and TRBJ2-7): EAGVAQSPRYKIIEKRQSVAFWCNPISGHATLYWYQQILGQGPKLLIQFQNNGVVDDSQLPKDRFSAERLKGVDSTLKIQPAKLEDSAVYLCASSLEQGPPYEQYFGPGTRLTVT.

The CDR3 is CASSLGGGQGSYEQYF. The CDR3 region has the DNA TGTGCCAGCAGCTTAGGGGGGGGACAGGGTTCCTACGAGCAGTACTTC. V usage is TRBV11-2 and J usage is TRBJ2-7, with TRBD1 matching over 9 bases. The CDR3 totals 16 residues. Germline V lookup: CDR1 SGHAT, CDR2 FQNNGV. J lost 1 base, V lost 1 base, and 5 bases had no gene match. Variable domain in full (rest from reference TRBV11-2 and TRBJ2-7): EAGVAQSPRYKIIEKRQSVAFWCNPISGHATLYWYQQILGQGPKLLIQFQNNGVVDDSQLPKDRFSAERLKGVDSTLKIQPAKLEDSAVYLCASSLGGGQGSYEQYFGPGTRLTVT.

This chain joins TRBV28 and TRBJ2-5; the match to TRBD1 covers 8 bases. The V gene's germline CDR1 is MDHEN and CDR2 SYDVKM. V gave up 7 bases and J gave up 3 bases; unmatched junction bases: 7. The CDR3 has 14 residues. The DNA of the CDR3 is TGTGCCAGCACGGCAGGGGGCCTTGAAGAGACCCAGTACTTC. Amino acids: CASTAGGLEETQYF.

This clonotype has more than one count but fewer than ten. The rearrangement links TRBV14 to TRBJ2-7; 7 bases are a match to TRBD1. The CDR3 loop spans 13 amino acids. J was trimmed by 7 bases and V by 2 bases; bases with no gene match: 5. From germline, CDR1 is SGHDN and CDR2 FVKESK. The CDR3 is CASSQTGDAEQYF. CDR3 nucleotides: TGTGCCAGCAGCCAAACAGGGGATGCAGAGCAGTACTTC.

This sequence joins TRBV20-1 and TRBJ1-3; tentative D call: TRBD1 (5 bases). Germline V lookup: CDR1 DFQATT, CDR2 SNEGSKA (reference sequence). This CDR3 comprises 15 residues. Deletions cut 0 bases from V and 0 bases from J, with 9 bases between. CDR3 sequence (DNA): TGCAGTGCTAGAGATGACAGCCACTCTGGAAACACCATATATTTT. Its protein is CSARDDSHSGNTIYF.

This clonotype was detected many times. The chain is built from TRBV24-1 and TRBJ1-2, with 9 nucleotides matching TRBD1. Trimming removed 3 bases from V and 5 bases from J; junction bases left unmatched: 9. There are 16 residues in the CDR3. Looked up from germline, CDR1 is KGHDR and CDR2 is SFDVKD. In DNA, the CDR3 is TGTGCCACCAGTGATGACACGACAGGGGGTGTTTATGGCTACACCTTC. Its protein product is CATSDDTTGGVYGYTF.

This chain links TRBV15 with TRBJ2-5; 7 bases align to TRBD1. V trimming: 4 bases; J trimming: 5 bases; junction bases outside the gene matches: 7. Germline V gene sequence: CDR1 LNHNV, CDR2 YYDKDF (reference sequence). CDR3 length: 14 amino acids. The CDR3 region has the DNA TGTGCCACCAGCAAGGGGGCCAGGCGGGAGACCCAGTACTTC. Translated, it gives CATSKGARRETQYF.

The chain recombines TRBV5-1 with TRBJ2-2; D might be TRBD2 (6 bases). Germline CDR1 is SGHRS and CDR2 is YFSETQ. The CDR3 totals 15 residues. The germline V and J ends were trimmed by 5 bases and 5 bases, with 16 bases remaining between them. This CDR3 reads CASRRPGLQTGELFF. As DNA, the CDR3 is TGCGCCAGCAGGCGACCGGGACTCCAAACCGGGGAGCTGTTTTTT.

Ten or more counts support this clonotype. The V and J genes are TRBV15 and TRBJ2-5, with D unresolved. V lost 0 bases, J lost 1 base, and 12 bases lay in between. CDR1 LNHNV and CDR2 YYDKDF come from the germline V gene (reference sequence). The CDR3 loop spans 16 amino acids. The CDR3 DNA is TGTGCCACCAGCAGAGATCTGGGTTGGGGCCAAGAGACCCAGTACTTC. It translates to CATSRDLGWGQETQYF.

This clonotype showed up many times. The chain employs TRBV7-8 and TRBJ2-5, with D perhaps matching TRBD2 (6 bases). CDR1 and CDR2 from the germline V gene are SGHVS and FQNEAQ. This CDR3 is built from 19 residues. Trimming removed 1 base from V and 8 bases from J, with 29 bases in between. CDR3 nucleotide sequence: TGTGCCAGCAGCTTAGTCGGGCGGGGAACACCCGGCCTGAAGGAAACCCAGTACTTC. Translated: CASSLVGRGTPGLKETQYF.

The chain joins TRBV6-2 or TRBV6-3 to TRBJ2-7; D not resolved. V was shortened by 0 bases and J by 4 bases, with 7 bases between the two germline ends. CDR1 and CDR2 (germline): MNHEY, SVGEGT. The CDR3 runs to 13 residues. Written as DNA, the CDR3 is TGTGCCAGCAGTTACTCCTTGAATTACGAGCAGTACTTC. It encodes CASSYSLNYEQYF.

The gene calls are TRBV30 and TRBJ1-2; D ambiguous. CDR3 length: 12 residues. Germline V gene sequence: CDR1 GTSNPN, CDR2 SVGIG (reference sequence). The V end was cut by 1 base, the J end by 4 bases, with 7 bases between. CDR3 residues: CAWSDFGYGYTF. The CDR3 region has the DNA TGTGCCTGGAGTGACTTTGGCTATGGCTACACCTTC.

This clonotype was detected many times. The chain links TRBV10-3 to TRBJ1-1; the D gene is possibly TRBD1 (5 bases). Germline V gene sequence: CDR1 ENHRY, CDR2 SYGVKD. The CDR3 totals 16 residues. The V and J ends lost 3 bases and 3 bases respectively, with 17 bases between them. The CDR3 spells CAISESGVGRDTEAFF. The CDR3 region has the DNA TGTGCCATCAGTGAATCGGGGGTCGGGCGGGACACTGAAGCTTTCTTT.

The table lists this clonotype with many counts. This chain joins TRBV7-6 and TRBJ2-7, with 11 positions matching TRBD2. There are 13 residues in the CDR3. Looked up from germline, CDR1 is SGHVS and CDR2 is FNYEAQ. J was trimmed by 12 bases and V by 4 bases; bases with no gene match: 8. In DNA, the CDR3 is TGTGCCAGCAGCTCAACCCCGGGACTAGCGGCGTACTTC. It translates to CASSSTPGLAAYF.

This rearrangement joins TRBV5-1 to TRBJ2-5, with 7 bases fitting TRBD1. CDR1 is SGHRS, CDR2 YFSETQ, per germline. The ends lost 1 base at V and 1 base at J; junction bases unmatched: 16. The CDR3 is 19 residues long. The DNA of the CDR3 is TGCGCCAGCAGCTTGAATATAGTCATCATAGACAGGGCCCAAGAGACCCAGTACTTC. Protein: CASSLNIVIIDRAQETQYF.

This rearrangement joins TRBV11-2 to TRBJ2-4; TRBD1 matches at 9 bases. The germline gives CDR1 SGHAT, CDR2 FQNNGV. V gave up 5 bases and J gave up 7 bases; unmatched junction bases: 6. The CDR3 has 14 residues. CDR3: CASSQQGAMNIQYF. The CDR3 DNA sequence: TGTGCCAGCAGCCAACAGGGGGCGATGAACATTCAGTACTTC.

This clonotype came up many times. V gene TRBV30 combines with J gene TRBJ2-5; TRBD1 or TRBD2 may be the D gene (5 bases each). CDR3 length: 13 amino acids. Trimming shortened V by 5 bases and J by 0 bases, and 10 bases separated the two germline ends. Germline V lookup: CDR1 GTSNPN, CDR2 SVGIG (reference sequence). Here the CDR3 reads CAWSWGHQETQYF. The DNA of the CDR3 is TGTGCCTGGTCTTGGGGACACCAAGAGACCCAGTACTTC.

This clonotype appeared a few times. The junction differs from germline at one of its ends, possibly a read error. The rearrangement links TRBV7-3 to TRBJ2-5; 10 nucleotides line up with TRBD1. CDR1 is SGHTA, CDR2 FQGTGA, per germline. This CDR3 is built from 16 residues. The CDR3 bases are TGTGCCAGCAGCGCTGGGACAGGGGCTGATGGAGAGACCCAGTGCTTC. This codes for CASSAGTGADGETQCF.

This clonotype has a count of ten or more. This chain connects TRBV5-1 to TRBJ2-3, with TRBD2 identical over 14 bases. The ends lost 4 bases at V and 7 bases at J; junction bases unmatched: 14. This CDR3 has 18 amino acids. The germline V gene has CDR1 SGHRS and CDR2 YFSETQ. Here the CDR3 reads CASSPWAGTSGRTNTQYF. CDR3 nucleotide sequence: TGCGCCAGCAGCCCTTGGGCGGGGACTAGCGGGAGAACGAATACGCAGTATTTT.

This clonotype was observed at least ten times. The V call is TRBV19, the J call TRBJ1-2, with D perhaps TRBD1 (5 bases). The germline gives CDR1 LNHDA, CDR2 SQIVND (reference sequence). The CDR3 consists of 14 residues. The V end was cut by 7 bases, the J end by 1 base, with 13 bases between. In DNA form, the CDR3 reads TGTGCCAGTAAGAAAATACAGGATAACTATGGCTACACCTTC. This translates into CASKKIQDNYGYTF.

In this sample, this clonotype turned up a few times. The CDR3 region has the DNA TGTGCCAGCAGTAGCCTCCCAGGGGGGACTGAAGCTTTCTTT. This codes for CASSSLPGGTEAFF. The rearrangement links TRBV28 to TRBJ1-1, with 7 bases aligning to TRBD1. Germline V gene sequence: CDR1 MDHEN, CDR2 SYDVKM. V dropped 5 bases and J dropped 5; count of bases not matched to a gene: 8. This CDR3 contains 14 residues. The full variable domain, in which reference TRBV28 and TRBJ1-1 provide the parts outside the CDR3, is DVKVTQSSRYLVKRTGEKVFLECVQDMDHENMFWYRQDPGLGLRLIYFSYDVKMKEKGDIPEGYSVSREKKERFSLILESASTNQTSMYLCASSSLPGGTEAFFGQGTRLTVV.

Many counts were recorded for this clonotype. This chain connects TRBV12-3 or TRBV12-4 to TRBJ2-5, with 11 bases fitting TRBD2. V shed 1 base and J 4 bases; nucleotides not matched to a gene: 5. The CDR3 sequence is 16 residues long. Written as DNA, the CDR3 is TGTGCCAGCAGTTTAGATCTAGCGGGAGGCGGAGAGACCCAGTACTTC. Its protein product is CASSLDLAGGGETQYF.